This T cell receptor beta chain came from a study of T cell repertoires in cytomegalovirus infection. From the reads, TCRdb called clonotypes with MiXCR, one entry per CDR3 protein. The sample lists 150,000 to 200,000 distinct CDR3 sequences; 17% were seen once. This receptor was identified in a human donor in good health (CMV status not recorded). Some clones in this sample may be carry-over from other donors' samples. The material sequenced was CD8+ T cells from PBMCs.

The CDR3 protein is CASRDGTEYLSYEQYF. In DNA, the CDR3 is TGTGCCAGCAGGGATGGGACAGAGTACCTCTCCTACGAGCAGTACTTC. This sequence joins TRBV28 and TRBJ2-7, with 7 positions matching TRBD1. The CDR3 has 16 amino acids. The ends lost 6 bases at V and 0 bases at J; junction bases unmatched: 11. Germline V gene data show CDR1 as MDHEN and CDR2 as SYDVKM.